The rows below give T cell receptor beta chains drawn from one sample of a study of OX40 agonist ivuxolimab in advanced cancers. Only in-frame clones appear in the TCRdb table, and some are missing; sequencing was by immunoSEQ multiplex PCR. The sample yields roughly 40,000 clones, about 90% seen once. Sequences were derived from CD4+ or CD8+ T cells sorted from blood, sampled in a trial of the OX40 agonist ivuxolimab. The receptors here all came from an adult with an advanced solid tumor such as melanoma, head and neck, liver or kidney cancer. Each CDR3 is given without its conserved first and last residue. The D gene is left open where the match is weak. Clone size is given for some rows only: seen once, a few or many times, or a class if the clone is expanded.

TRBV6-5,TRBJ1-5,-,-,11,ASSYRGNQPQH
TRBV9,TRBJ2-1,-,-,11,ASSVAGYNEQF
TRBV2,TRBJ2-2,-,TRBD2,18,ASSGGTSGRLGRDSGELF
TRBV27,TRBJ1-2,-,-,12,ASSLGGALDGYT
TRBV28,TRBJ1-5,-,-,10,ASSSPISTQH
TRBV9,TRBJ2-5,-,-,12,ASSQDGTQETQY
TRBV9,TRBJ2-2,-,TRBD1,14,ASSSSADRDTGELF
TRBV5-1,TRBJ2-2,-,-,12,ASSAGTGTGELF
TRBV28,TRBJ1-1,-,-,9,ASGVNTEAF
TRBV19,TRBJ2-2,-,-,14,ASSILPGRGTGELF
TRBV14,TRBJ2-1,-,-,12,ASSQGFGGVRQF
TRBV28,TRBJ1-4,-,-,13,ASSFPDSTGEKLF
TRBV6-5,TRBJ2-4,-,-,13,ASSYSWGAKNIQY
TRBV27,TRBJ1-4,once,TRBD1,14,ASSLAWTGAREKLF
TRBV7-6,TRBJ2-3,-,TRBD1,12,ASSSGQGGDTQY
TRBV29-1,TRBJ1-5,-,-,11,SVQGAEGQPQH
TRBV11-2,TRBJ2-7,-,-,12,ASSSTVSMGEQY
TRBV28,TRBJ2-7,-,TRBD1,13,ASSSPRDRAYEQY
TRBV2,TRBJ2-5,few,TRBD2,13,ASRLTSGKWETQY
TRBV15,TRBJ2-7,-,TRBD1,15,ATSRFPRDRGFPEQY
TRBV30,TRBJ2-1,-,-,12,AWSLAPSNNEQF
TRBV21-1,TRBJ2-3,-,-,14,ASSFGTSGGTDTQY
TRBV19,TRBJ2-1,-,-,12,ASTAGSSYNEQF
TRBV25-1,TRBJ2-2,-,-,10,ASSRYTGELF
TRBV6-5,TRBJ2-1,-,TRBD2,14,ASSFRGLAHYNEQF
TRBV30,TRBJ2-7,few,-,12,AWSHWLRAYEQY
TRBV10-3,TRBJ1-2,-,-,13,AISETIQDTYGYT
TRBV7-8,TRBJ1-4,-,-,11,ASSPWNGEKLF
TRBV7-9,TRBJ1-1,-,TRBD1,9,ASNRGAEAF
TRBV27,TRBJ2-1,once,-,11,ASSLYSYNEQF
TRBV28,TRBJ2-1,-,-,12,ASSSSGVYNEQF
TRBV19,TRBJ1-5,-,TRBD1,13,ASTLQGASNQPQH
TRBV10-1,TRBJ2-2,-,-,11,ASSEPLTGELF
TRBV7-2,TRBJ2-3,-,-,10,ASSFQRDTQY
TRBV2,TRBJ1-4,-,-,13,ASTEGSGIGEKLF
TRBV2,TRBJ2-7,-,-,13,ASSDNRDSTYEQY
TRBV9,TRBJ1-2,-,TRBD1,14,ASSPGGGTGPYGYT
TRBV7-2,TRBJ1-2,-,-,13,ASSPPASGGSGYT
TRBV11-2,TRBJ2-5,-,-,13,ASSLDYRQDETQY
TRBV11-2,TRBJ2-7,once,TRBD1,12,ASSWSDRAHEQY
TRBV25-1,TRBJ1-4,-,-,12,ASSRGQGVEKLF
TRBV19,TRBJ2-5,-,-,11,ASSMAVQETQY
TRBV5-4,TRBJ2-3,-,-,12,ASSIGRDTDTQY
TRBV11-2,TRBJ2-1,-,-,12,ASSSQSSYNEQF
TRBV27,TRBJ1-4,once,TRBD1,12,ASSSRQGEEKLF
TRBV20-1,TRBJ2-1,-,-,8,SASVREQF
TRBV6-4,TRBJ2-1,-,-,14,ASSDSVNQHYNEQF
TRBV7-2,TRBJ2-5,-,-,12,ASSLVGTQETQY
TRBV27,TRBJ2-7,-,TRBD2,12,ASSLGTSGYEQY
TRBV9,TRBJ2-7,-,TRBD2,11,ASSGTSDYEQY
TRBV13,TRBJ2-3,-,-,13,ASSFWAASTDTQY
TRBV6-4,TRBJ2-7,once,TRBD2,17,ASSDPRGLAETRPYEQY